Below are 18 T cell receptor beta chains sequenced from a single sample in a study of shared clonotypes between healthy human individuals. TCRdb keeps only in-frame clones here, not all; method: immunoSEQ multiplex PCR. The sample has roughly 1.4 million clones; about 98.5% are singletons. Sequencing was carried out using naive CD4+ T cells sorted from blood. Subset meaning: CD45RA+ positively selected. The receptor set was obtained from a man aged 25-40 years in good health.

The chain carries TRBV9 and TRBJ1-3; D is possibly TRBD1 (6 bases). The CDR3 sequence is 20 residues long. Germline CDR1 and CDR2: SGDLS and YYNGEE. The V end was cut by 3 bases, the J end by 0 bases, with 25 bases between. This CDR3 reads CASSAHGQSRSDGSGNTIYF. CDR3 coding DNA: TGTGCCAGCAGCGCCCACGGACAGAGCCGATCAGACGGCTCTGGAAACACCATATATTTT.

The genes are TRBV18 and TRBJ1-1; 8 bases fit TRBD1. The CDR3 length is 16 residues. V shed 0 bases and J 5 bases; nucleotides not matched to a gene: 8. Germline CDR1 and CDR2: KGHSH and LQKENI. The CDR3 sequence: CASSPPGAQGGTEAFF. In DNA form, the CDR3 reads TGTGCCAGCTCACCACCGGGGGCACAGGGGGGGACTGAAGCTTTCTTT.

Comments on this clone: Other nucleotide sequences from this sample produce the same CDR3. The gene calls are TRBV7-2 and TRBJ2-7, with D possibly matching TRBD1 (6 bases). V was cut by 1 base and J by 3 bases, with 10 bases left in between. The CDR3 totals 14 residues. From germline, CDR1 is SGHTA and CDR2 FQGNSA. The CDR3 sequence: CASSLVGRGYEQYF. The CDR3 region has the DNA TGTGCCAGCAGCTTAGTCGGCAGGGGCTACGAGCAGTACTTC. Combining the CDR3 with reference TRBV7-2 and TRBJ2-7 gives the whole variable domain GAGVSQSPSNKVTEKGKDVELRCDPISGHTALYWYRQSLGQGLEFLIYFQGNSAPDKSGLPSDRFSAERTGGSVSTLTIQRTQQEDSAVYLCASSLVGRGYEQYFGPGTRLTVT.

The genes are TRBV28 and TRBJ1-2; D is perhaps TRBD1 (5 bases). The germline V gene has CDR1 MDHEN and CDR2 SYDVKM. The CDR3 spans 14 residues. V lost 3 bases and J lost 5, with 13 bases in between. The CDR3: CASSFSTGAYGYTF. CDR3 bases: TGTGCCAGCAGTTTCTCGACTGGGGCATATGGCTACACCTTC.

This clone showed up just once. The V gene is TRBV21-1, the J gene TRBJ1-1. TRBV21-1 has pseudogene status. The CDR3 extends over 17 amino acids. The CDR3 nucleotides read TGTGCCAGCAGCAAAGCCATCATATTCACGGGGGGCACTGAAGCTTTCTTT. This translates into CASSKAIIFTGGTEAFF.

The J gene is TRBJ1-1, the V gene TRBV29-1; maybe TRBD1 (5 bases). Deletions cut 4 bases from V and 4 bases from J, with 13 bases between. The CDR3 loop spans 13 amino acids. Germline V gene data show CDR1 as SQVTM and CDR2 as ANQGSEA. CDR3 sequence: CSVGPGGTTEAFF. In DNA, the CDR3 is TGCAGCGTTGGCCCGGGAGGGACCACTGAAGCTTTCTTT.

The chain has TRBV7-3 and TRBJ2-7; 7 nucleotides match TRBD1. This CDR3 has 16 amino acids. V was clipped by 3 bases and J by 2 bases; unmatched bases: 10. Germline V gives CDR1 SGHTA, CDR2 FQGTGA. CDR3 sequence (DNA): TGTGCCAGCAGCTTGACGGGACAGTTGGGAGCCTACGAGCAGTACTTC. It specifies CASSLTGQLGAYEQYF.

The rearrangement joins TRBV10-3 to TRBJ1-1; TRBD1 matches 8 bases. The CDR3 runs to 13 residues. CDR1 and CDR2 (germline): ENHRY, SYGVKD. The junction had 3 bases not matched to a gene; V was cut back by 6 bases and J by 3 bases. In DNA form, the CDR3 reads TGTGCCATCAGCCCGACAGGGGACACTGAAGCTTTCTTT. Its translation is CAISPTGDTEAFF.

This CDR3 is CASRQRTATHTYTGELFF. CDR3 coding DNA: TGTGCCAGTCGCCAAAGGACAGCTACCCATACTTACACCGGGGAGCTGTTTTTT. The rearrangement joins TRBV19 to TRBJ2-2, with a tentative D call TRBD1 (6 bases). The germline V gene has CDR1 LNHDA and CDR2 SQIVND (reference sequence). V lost 8 bases, J lost 3 bases, and 25 bases lay in between. This CDR3 spans 18 amino acids. Full variable domain (remainder filled in from reference TRBV19 and TRBJ2-2): DGGITQSPKYLFRKEGQNVTLSCEQNLNHDAMYWYRQDPGQGLRLIYYSQIVNDFQKGDIAEGYSVSREKKESFPLTVTSAQKNPTAFYLCASRQRTATHTYTGELFFGEGSRLTVL.

The chain links TRBV5-1 to TRBJ2-7; D unclear. The CDR3 has 15 residues. V gave up 1 base and J gave up 4 bases, with 15 bases separating them. Germline-derived CDR1 and CDR2 are SGHRS and YFSETQ. The CDR3 loop reads CASSLSGAAIYEQYF. The CDR3 DNA reads as TGCGCCAGCAGCTTGTCTGGAGCAGCTATTTACGAGCAGTACTTC.

V and J are TRBV18 and TRBJ2-2; 11 bases agree with TRBD1. The V gene's germline CDR1 is KGHSH and CDR2 LQKENI. With 1 base clipped from V and 4 bases from J, the junction kept 8 bases outside the gene matches. The length of the CDR3 is 18 residues. CDR3 region: CASSPLPGQGDGTGELFF. The DNA for the CDR3 is TGTGCCAGCTCACCACTTCCGGGACAGGGGGACGGCACCGGGGAGCTGTTTTTT.

This clone appeared a single time. The genes are TRBV27 and TRBJ2-5; 11 nucleotides match TRBD2. CDR1 and CDR2 (germline): MNHEY, SMNVEV (reference sequence). The CDR3 runs 16 residues. Trimming removed 10 bases from V and 4 bases from J; junction bases left unmatched: 14. The CDR3 DNA is TGTGCCAACCTGGGACTAGCGGCTATGGGGGGAGAGACCCAGTACTTC. It codes for CANLGLAAMGGETQYF.

V and J are TRBV27 and TRBJ2-3, with D perhaps matching TRBD1 or TRBD2 (6 bases each). The V end was cut by 5 bases, the J end by 11 bases, with 17 bases between. Per the germline V gene, CDR1 is MNHEY and CDR2 is SMNVEV (reference sequence). This CDR3 has 13 amino acids. The CDR3 DNA is TGTGCCAGCAGTAAGGGGGGATTCGATTGGCAGTATTTT. It specifies CASSKGGFDWQYF.

This rearrangement joins TRBV9 to TRBJ2-1, with TRBD2 identical over 15 bases. Germline CDR1 is SGDLS and CDR2 is YYNGEE. V gave up 3 bases and J gave up 10 bases; unmatched junction bases: 5. The CDR3 is 15 residues long. CDR3 nucleotide sequence: TGTGCCAGCAGCGCGTCCGGGACTAGCGGGAGGGAGCAGTTCTTC. Protein sequence: CASSASGTSGREQFF.

The chain is built from TRBV18 and TRBJ2-5; D is perhaps TRBD2 (6 bases). The germline V gene encodes CDR1 KGHSH and CDR2 LQKENI. V lost 6 bases and J lost 5, with 22 bases in between. The CDR3 sequence is 16 residues long. In DNA, the CDR3 is TGTGCCAGCTCCGCACGCCAGCGGTCGAGCGGGGAGACCCAGTACTTC. Protein product: CASSARQRSSGETQYF.

The chain combines TRBV7-9 with TRBJ1-2, with TRBD1 matching over 7 bases. The trim removed 5 bases at V and 6 bases at J, leaving 12 bases unmatched. The CDR3 sequence is 15 residues long. In germline, CDR1 is SEHNR, CDR2 FQNEAQ (reference sequence). The CDR3 DNA reads as TGTGCCAGCAGCGCCCGGACAGGAGTAGGCGATGGCTACACCTTC. Translating gives CASSARTGVGDGYTF.

As regards this clone: The identical CDR3 is also encoded by other nucleotide sequences in the sample. The chain's CDR3 is CASSVEGGTEAFF. The CDR3 nucleotides read TGTGCCAGCAGCGTAGAGGGAGGCACTGAAGCTTTCTTT. V usage is TRBV9 and J usage is TRBJ1-1; no definite D call. Trimming stripped 0 bases from V and 4 bases from J, with 7 bases between. CDR3 length: 13 amino acids. CDR1 SGDLS and CDR2 YYNGEE come from the germline V gene.

The chain employs TRBV30 and TRBJ1-4; D is undetermined. Germline CDR1 reads GTSNPN; CDR2 reads SVGIG (reference sequence). This CDR3 region has 12 residues. V shed 1 base and J shed 8 bases, with 8 bases lying between them. The CDR3 loop reads CAWSGDPEKLFF. CDR3 in DNA: TGTGCCTGGAGTGGAGATCCCGAAAAACTGTTTTTT.